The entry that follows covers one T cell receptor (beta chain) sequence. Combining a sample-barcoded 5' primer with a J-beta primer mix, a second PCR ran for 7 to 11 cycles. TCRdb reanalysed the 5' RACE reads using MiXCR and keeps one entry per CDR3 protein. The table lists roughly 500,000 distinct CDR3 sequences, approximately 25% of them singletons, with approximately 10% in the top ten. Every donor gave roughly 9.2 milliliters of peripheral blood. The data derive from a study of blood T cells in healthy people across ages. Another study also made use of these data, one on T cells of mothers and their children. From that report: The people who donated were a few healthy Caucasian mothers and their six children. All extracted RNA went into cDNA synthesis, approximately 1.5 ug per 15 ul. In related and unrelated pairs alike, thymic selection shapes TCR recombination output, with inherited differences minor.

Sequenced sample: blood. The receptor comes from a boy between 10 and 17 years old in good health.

CDR3 bases: TGTGCCAGCAGCTTAGCGGGGCGGTTGAAAGAGACCCAGTACTTC. Translation: CASSLAGRLKETQYF. This chain links TRBV7-2 with TRBJ2-5; perhaps TRBD1 as D (5 bases). The germline V and J ends were trimmed by 0 bases and 3 bases, with 11 bases remaining between them. The CDR3 consists of 15 residues. CDR1 is SGHTA and CDR2 is FQGNSA in the germline V gene.